This T cell receptor (beta chain) appears in the sequencing data of a study of CD8+ T cells in alopecia areata. V lost 3 bases, J lost 4 bases, and 19 bases lay in between. The CDR3 extends over 17 amino acids. The germline CDR1 and CDR2 sequences are SQVTM and ANQGSEA. Reverse transcribed after extraction, RNA yielded cDNA as the sequencing template. Libraries were prepared by immunoSEQ multiplex PCR; TCRdb keeps only in-frame clonotypes and omits some of them. Found here are over 150,000 clones, 58% of them singletons; the top ten hold approximately 5.1%. The treatment denotes: oral pan-JAK inhibitor, 5-10 mg twice daily. Lesional scalp tissue (obtained by punch biopsy) and peripheral blood were collected from alopecia areata patients.

The rearrangement joins TRBV29-1 to TRBJ2-6; tentative D call: TRBD2 (6 bases). The sequences come from CD4+ T cells sorted from blood, collected at week 24, from a patient treated with tofacitinib. This TCR was sampled from a human donor with alopecia areata. The CDR3 DNA sequence: TGCAGCGTTGAGAAGTCCGGGAGTCTGACGGGGGCCAACGTCCTGACTTTC. Its translation is CSVEKSGSLTGANVLTF.